The 31 T cell receptor beta chains below come from one sample, sequenced in a study of PD-1 blockade in classical Hodgkin lymphoma. Noted time point: cycle 4 day 1 (C4D1), after 5 to 7 weeks of nivolumab. Each patient's relapse followed autologous stem cell transplantation, and brentuximab vedotin exposure varied. Assay: immunoSEQ multiplex PCR; the TCRdb copy retains only in-frame clones and omits some. The sample holds over 85,000 clones, 85% to 95% seen once. The starting material was peripheral blood mononuclear cells (PBMCs), obtained before the fourth cycle of nivolumab. These receptors came from a human donor with classical Hodgkin lymphoma.

The genes are TRBV6-4 and TRBJ2-1; 9 bases match TRBD2. The germline CDR1 and CDR2 sequences are MRHNA and SNTAGT. The V gene end was trimmed by 5 bases and the J gene end by 7 bases; junction bases not matched to a gene: 9. The CDR3 runs 15 residues. CDR3 bases: TGTGCCAGCAGTAGAGAGACTAGCGGCGGGAATGAGCAGTTCTTC. This sequence encodes CASSRETSGGNEQFF.

The chain links TRBV27 to TRBJ2-3; 9 bases map to TRBD2. Per the germline V gene, CDR1 is MNHEY and CDR2 is SMNVEV (reference sequence). The CDR3 totals 17 residues. The V and J ends lost 5 bases and 0 bases, in that order; junction bases with no gene match: 9. CDR3 sequence (DNA): TGTGCCAGCAGTCGGCTAGCGGGGCGAGCTAGCACAGATACGCAGTATTTT. Amino acid sequence: CASSRLAGRASTDTQYF.

DNA of the CDR3: TGCAGCGTTGATTCACTTGGGACAGGTTTCTCTGGGGCCAACGTCCTGACTTTC. As protein: CSVDSLGTGFSGANVLTF. The rearrangement joins TRBV29-1 to TRBJ2-6; 8 bases are a match to TRBD1. V lost 3 bases and J lost 0; bases outside the gene matches: 10. The CDR3 runs to 18 residues. Germline loops: CDR1 SQVTM, CDR2 ANQGSEA.

The chain couples TRBV9 to TRBJ2-1; 9 bases match TRBD2. CDR3 size: 15 residues. CDR1 and CDR2 from the germline V gene are SGDLS and YYNGEE. V trimming: 3 bases; J trimming: 7 bases; junction bases outside the gene matches: 8. Here the CDR3 reads CASSAFSGSRNEQFF. CDR3 bases: TGTGCCAGCAGCGCCTTTAGCGGGAGTCGGAATGAGCAGTTCTTC.

The V gene is TRBV27, the J gene TRBJ2-3; D possibly matches TRBD1 or TRBD2 (5 bases each). The CDR3 sequence is 13 residues long. V was clipped by 6 bases and J by 6 bases, with 13 bases between them. Germline V gene lookup returns CDR1 MNHEY and CDR2 SMNVEV (reference sequence). CDR3 amino acids: CASRGRWGDTQYF. For the CDR3, the DNA is TGTGCCAGCAGGGGGCGTTGGGGGGATACGCAGTATTTT.

This clone was observed a single time. This chain joins TRBV25-1 and TRBJ2-7, with TRBD2 matching 9 bases. Trimming removed 6 bases from V and 5 bases from J; junction bases left unmatched: 8. The CDR3 has 14 amino acids. The V gene's germline CDR1 is MGHDK and CDR2 SYGVNS. CDR3 region: CASSRAGGPHEQYF. CDR3 sequence (DNA): TGTGCCAGCAGCAGGGCGGGAGGGCCTCACGAGCAGTACTTC.

V is TRBV5-5 and J is TRBJ2-7, with D perhaps matching TRBD2 (6 bases). The CDR3 is made up of 14 amino acids. Germline CDR1 and CDR2: SGHKS and YYEKEE (reference sequence). The V end lost 4 bases, the J end lost 2 bases, and 13 bases lay between the germline ends. This CDR3 is CASSVTSSTYEQYF. For the CDR3, the DNA is TGTGCCAGCAGCGTAACTAGCAGTACCTACGAGCAGTACTTC.

The chain employs TRBV6-1 and TRBJ2-1; no firm D call. With 6 bases removed from V and 4 bases from J, the gap between germline ends came to 10 bases. From germline, CDR1 is MNHNS and CDR2 SASEGT. This CDR3 has 13 amino acids. The CDR3: CASSPDQYNEQFF. As DNA, the CDR3 is TGTGCCAGCAGCCCCGACCAGTACAATGAGCAGTTCTTC.

The gene calls are TRBV13 and TRBJ2-1, with 9 bases fitting TRBD1. V was pared by 5 bases and J by 6 bases, with 8 bases of the junction left unmatched. Germline V gene lookup returns CDR1 PRHDT and CDR2 FYEKMQ (reference sequence). CDR3 size: 15 residues. The CDR3: CASSLLGTGRNEQFF. The CDR3 DNA reads TGTGCCAGCAGCCTATTAGGGACAGGGCGCAATGAGCAGTTCTTC.

The V and J genes are TRBV10-3 and TRBJ1-1; D unclear. Germline CDR1 ENHRY, CDR2 SYGVKD. The CDR3 length is 11 residues. The V gene lost 10 bases and the J gene lost 4 bases, with 10 bases spanning the gap. CDR3 in DNA: TGTGCCAGTTTCGAGTCCACTGAAGCTTTCTTT. This translates into CASFESTEAFF.

The V and J genes are TRBV28 and TRBJ1-5; TRBD1 matches at 10 bases. CDR3 size: 15 residues. Germline lookup yields CDR1 MDHEN and CDR2 SYDVKM. V shed 5 bases and J 6 bases; nucleotides not matched to a gene: 7. The CDR3 region has the DNA TGTGCCAGCAGTCGACAGGGGGCGGCCGGTCAGCCCCAGCATTTT. Protein sequence: CASSRQGAAGQPQHF.

CDR3 DNA: TGCGCCAGCAGTGACGTGAGTGGTTTTGACGAGCAGTACTTC. This sequence encodes CASSDVSGFDEQYF. V is TRBV10-2 and J is TRBJ2-7; D unresolved. CDR3 length equals 14 residues. V lost 3 bases to trimming and J lost 5 bases, with 14 bases between them. Germline assignment: CDR1 WSHSY and CDR2 SAAADI.

This clone showed up just once. The V gene is TRBV5-1, the J gene TRBJ1-3, with D perhaps TRBD1 (6 bases). Trimming stripped 5 bases from V and 2 bases from J, with 14 bases between. Germline CDR1 reads SGHRS; CDR2 reads YFSETQ. CDR3 length: 15 amino acids. The CDR3 here is CASSGAGQPGNTIYF. The CDR3 nucleotides are TGCGCCAGCAGTGGGGCGGGACAACCTGGAAACACCATATATTTT.

V gene TRBV5-1 combines with J gene TRBJ2-1; 8 bases are a match to TRBD1. From germline, CDR1 is SGHRS and CDR2 YFSETQ. J gave up 8 bases and V 5 bases, and 12 bases lay outside the gene matches. The CDR3 runs to 15 residues. The CDR3 reads CASSIAGTGFDEQFF. The CDR3 DNA follows: TGCGCCAGCAGTATCGCCGGGACAGGTTTCGATGAGCAGTTCTTC.

This chain uses TRBV7-8 with TRBJ2-3, with D possibly being TRBD2 (5 bases). The germline V and J ends were trimmed by 4 bases and 2 bases, with 13 bases remaining between them. Germline values: CDR1 SGHVS, CDR2 FQNEAQ. CDR3 length: 15 residues. CDR3 residues: CASSSLSGFTDTQYF. The CDR3 bases are TGTGCCAGCAGCTCACTAAGCGGTTTCACAGATACGCAGTATTTT.

This sequence joins TRBV6-4 and TRBJ2-1; TRBD2 matches at 14 bases. The germline V gene encodes CDR1 MRHNA and CDR2 SNTAGT. The CDR3 sequence is 15 residues long. V gave up 3 bases and J gave up 6 bases; unmatched junction bases: 1. CDR3 sequence: CASSETSGRANEQFF. CDR3 DNA: TGTGCCAGCAGTGAGACTAGCGGGAGGGCCAATGAGCAGTTCTTC.

This sequence joins TRBV10-3 and TRBJ2-2, with 12 bases lining up with TRBD1. CDR3 length: 18 residues. CDR1 and CDR2 from the germline V gene are ENHRY and SYGVKD. The trim removed 5 bases at V and 6 bases at J, leaving 13 bases unmatched. The CDR3 bases are TGTGCCATCAGTCCCGGGACAGGGGGCCCGGAGAGGCCCGGGGAGCTGTTTTTT. Encoded protein: CAISPGTGGPERPGELFF.

V usage is TRBV27 and J usage is TRBJ2-7; TRBD2 matches 8 bases. The ends lost 4 bases at V and 3 bases at J; junction bases unmatched: 17. Germline CDR1 reads MNHEY; CDR2 reads SMNVEV (reference sequence). This CDR3 comprises 18 residues. CDR3 sequence reads: CASSSPLRLASEVYEQYF. The CDR3 region has the DNA TGTGCCAGCAGTTCCCCCCTCCGACTAGCGTCGGAGGTCTACGAGCAGTACTTC.

Turning to this clone: Mismatch with germline at one junction end may stem from a read error. V gene TRBV4-1 combines with J gene TRBJ2-3; TRBD2 agrees at 9 bases. CDR3 length: 18 amino acids. In germline, CDR1 is MGHRA, CDR2 YSYEKL. The CDR3 protein is CASSREVVEGTSRDTQYF. The CDR3 DNA follows: TGCGCCAGCAGCCGGGAGGTGGTTGAGGGGACTAGCAGAGATACGCAGTATTTT.

The V gene is TRBV28, the J gene TRBJ1-2, with D unclear. Germline assignment: CDR1 MDHEN and CDR2 SYDVKM. The length of the CDR3 is 12 residues. The V end lost 4 bases, the J end lost 2 bases, and 5 bases lay between the germline ends. As DNA, the CDR3 is TGTGCCAGCAGTTCCGTCAACTATGGCTACACCTTC. Translating gives CASSSVNYGYTF.

The chain combines TRBV19 with TRBJ2-6; no firm D call. Trimming pared 3 bases from V and 0 bases from J, leaving 3 bases between. This CDR3 is 14 amino acids long. Germline CDR1 LNHDA, CDR2 SQIVND (reference sequence). The CDR3 nucleotides are TGTGCCAGTAGTATCAGCTCTGGGGCCAACGTCCTGACTTTC. It translates to CASSISSGANVLTF.

This chain connects TRBV6-6 to TRBJ1-2; 9 bases map to TRBD1. Germline CDR1 reads MNHNY; CDR2 reads SVGAGI (reference sequence). The CDR3 is 12 residues long. The ends lost 5 bases at V and 8 bases at J; junction bases unmatched: 3. CDR3 region: CASSRDRAGYTF. In DNA, the CDR3 is TGTGCCAGCAGTCGGGACAGGGCCGGCTACACCTTC.

This clone has only a few counts. The chain has TRBV28 and TRBJ1-3; no reliable D call. This CDR3 comprises 14 residues. Germline V gene sequence: CDR1 MDHEN, CDR2 SYDVKM. Trimming took off 6 bases at V and 0 bases at J, with 9 bases between the two ends. In DNA, the CDR3 is TGTGCCAGCAGCTTCGACATCTCTGGAAACACCATATATTTT. Residues: CASSFDISGNTIYF.

This sequence joins TRBV27 and TRBJ2-2; TRBD2 matches 9 bases. The CDR3 consists of 17 residues. Germline lookup yields CDR1 MNHEY and CDR2 SMNVEV (reference sequence). V gave up 2 bases and J gave up 5 bases; unmatched junction bases: 9. CDR3 coding DNA: TGTGCCAGCAGTTTACCGCAACTAGCGGGCTTGACCGGGGAGCTGTTTTTT. This encodes CASSLPQLAGLTGELFF.

The V call is TRBV5-4, the J call TRBJ2-5; no clear D gene. The CDR3 has 14 residues. From germline, CDR1 is SGHNT and CDR2 YYREEE (reference sequence). Trimming stripped 2 bases from V and 5 bases from J, with 13 bases between. CDR3 nucleotide sequence: TGTGCCAGCAGCTTATTCCGGGCCCTTGAGACCCAGTACTTC. It translates to CASSLFRALETQYF.

The chain uses TRBV28 and TRBJ2-5; 11 positions agree with TRBD2. CDR3 length: 15 amino acids. The V gene's germline CDR1 is MDHEN and CDR2 SYDVKM. J was trimmed by 5 bases and V by 5 bases; bases with no gene match: 7. The CDR3 coding sequence is TGTGCCAGCAGTCCTACTAGCGGGAGTTGGGAGACCCAGTACTTC. Its translation is CASSPTSGSWETQYF.

The gene calls are TRBV27 and TRBJ1-2; 8 positions match TRBD1. CDR1 MNHEY and CDR2 SMNVEV come from the germline V gene (reference sequence). The CDR3 contains 16 residues. The V gene end was trimmed by 6 bases and the J gene end by 8 bases; junction bases not matched to a gene: 17. DNA for the CDR3: TGTGCCAGCAGATCCAGGGGGGACAGGCGATTTTTGGGCTACACCTTC. Translating it yields CASRSRGDRRFLGYTF.

The V and J genes are TRBV19 and TRBJ2-2; no clear D gene. The germline CDR1 and CDR2 sequences are LNHDA and SQIVND (reference sequence). This CDR3 has 14 amino acids. Trimming took off 5 bases at V and 0 bases at J, with 7 bases between the two ends. The CDR3 bases are TGTGCCAGTAGTGACACAGCGAACACCGGGGAGCTGTTTTTT. It specifies CASSDTANTGELFF.

The chain is built from TRBV15 and TRBJ1-4; no clear D gene. Germline V gene sequence: CDR1 LNHNV, CDR2 YYDKDF (reference sequence). V lost 2 bases and J lost 5, with 3 bases in between. This CDR3 spans 12 amino acids. CDR3: CATSRRNEKLFF. The CDR3 coding sequence is TGTGCCACCAGCAGAAGGAATGAAAAACTGTTTTTT.

Remarks on this clone: An end of the junction differs from the germline gene, which may be a read error. V is TRBV9 and J is TRBJ2-2; D unclear. The CDR3 is 13 residues long. Germline lookup yields CDR1 SGDLS and CDR2 YYNGEE. For the CDR3, the DNA is TGTGCCAGCACCTCTGTCAGCACCGGAGAGCTGTTTTTT. Protein: CASTSVSTGELFF.

The chain joins TRBV7-9 to TRBJ2-1; TRBD2 might be the D (6 bases). The CDR3 length is 11 residues. The V gene's germline CDR1 is SEHNR and CDR2 FQNEAQ (reference sequence). Trimming cost V 8 bases and J 10 bases, with 12 bases left between them. The DNA for the CDR3 is TGTGCCAGCCGCGGGACGAGCGAGCAGTTCTTC. This translates into CASRGTSEQFF.